This T cell receptor beta chain was obtained from a study of T-cell memory formation after mild COVID-19. This clonotype was observed a few times. What it recognizes is unknown. TCRdb independently ran MiXCR on the 5' RACE reads; one entry per CDR3 protein. Of about 160,000 distinct CDR3 sequences listed, roughly 31% are singletons. Study observations and caveats: Among clones contracting day 15 to 85, CD4/CD8 was balanced, whereas later expanders leaned CD4+. Pre-infection memory harbored some responding clones, suggesting cross-reactive memory joined.

V was clipped by 1 base and J by 8 bases, with 14 bases between them. The CDR3 spans 14 residues. Germline CDR1 reads LGHDT; CDR2 reads YNNKEL (reference sequence). Sequences were obtained from PBMCs or a T cell subset sorted from them (not recorded which). The receptor's source is an adult woman who had mild COVID-19 (a few samples of this study predate the infection). Cell type and time point are not known. V usage is TRBV3-1 and J usage is TRBJ1-2; no clear D gene. As DNA, the CDR3 is TGTGCCAGCAGCCAAGGCGGGTTTGGAGGGGGCTACACCTTC. Translated, it gives CASSQGGFGGGYTF.